This T cell receptor beta chain derives from a study of cytomegalovirus exposure and HLA in healthy donors. Broader study findings: What a later analysis reportedly showed was that an Asian-associated ancestry cluster had fewer N-insertions than the approximately 700-donor mean. Some V segments (TRBV6-2 and TRBV6-3 among them) were excluded as indistinguishable.

Comment on this clone: Its antigen remains unidentified.

The V end was cut by 3 bases, the J end by 6 bases, with 12 bases between. The CDR3 is made up of 14 amino acids. In germline, CDR1 is LNHDA, CDR2 SQIVND (reference sequence). The PCR used 60 Vbeta and 13 Jbeta primers. The authors' processing: Counted up in a later analysis, unique TCR beta chains came to some 75 million, with around 10 million shared. Assay: immunoSEQ multiplex PCR; the TCRdb copy retains only in-frame clones and omits some. The D gene and trimming were derived from the DNA, and the V and J assignments and clone size from that table. This sample has about 160,000 clones, with around four fifths found just once.

This chain uses TRBV19 with TRBJ2-1, with a possible D match to TRBD2 (5 bases). Sample: PBMCs. The clonotype was recovered from a young man in good health and CMV-seronegative. This CDR3 reads CASSISVLGNEQFF. CDR3 DNA: TGTGCCAGTAGTATTAGCGTACTCGGCAATGAGCAGTTCTTC.